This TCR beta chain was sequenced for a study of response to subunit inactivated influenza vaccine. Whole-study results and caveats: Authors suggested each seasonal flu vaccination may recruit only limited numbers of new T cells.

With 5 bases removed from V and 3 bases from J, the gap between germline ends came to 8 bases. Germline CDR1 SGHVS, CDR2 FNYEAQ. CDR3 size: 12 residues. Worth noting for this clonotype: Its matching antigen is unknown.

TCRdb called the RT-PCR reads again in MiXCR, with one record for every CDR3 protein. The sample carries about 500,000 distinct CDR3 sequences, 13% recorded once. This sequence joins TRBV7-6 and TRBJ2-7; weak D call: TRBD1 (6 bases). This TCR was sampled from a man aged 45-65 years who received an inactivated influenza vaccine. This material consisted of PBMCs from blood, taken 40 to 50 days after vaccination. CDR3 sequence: CASSMTGYEQYF. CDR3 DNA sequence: TGTGCCAGCAGCATGACAGGCTACGAGCAGTACTTC.